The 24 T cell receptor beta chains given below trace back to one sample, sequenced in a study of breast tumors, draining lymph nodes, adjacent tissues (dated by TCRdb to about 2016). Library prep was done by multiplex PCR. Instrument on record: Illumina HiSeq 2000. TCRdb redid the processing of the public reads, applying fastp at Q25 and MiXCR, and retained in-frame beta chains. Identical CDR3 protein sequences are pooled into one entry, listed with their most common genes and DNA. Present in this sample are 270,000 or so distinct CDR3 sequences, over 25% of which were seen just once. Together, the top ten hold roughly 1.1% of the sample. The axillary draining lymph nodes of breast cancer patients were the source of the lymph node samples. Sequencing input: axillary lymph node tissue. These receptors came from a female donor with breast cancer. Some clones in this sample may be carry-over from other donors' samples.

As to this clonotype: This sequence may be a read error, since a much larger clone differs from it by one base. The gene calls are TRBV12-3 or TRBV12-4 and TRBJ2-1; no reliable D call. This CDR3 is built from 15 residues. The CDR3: CASSPDTSSHNEQFF. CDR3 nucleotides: TGTGCCAGCAGTCCTGACACTTCCTCCCACAATGAGCAGTTCTTC.

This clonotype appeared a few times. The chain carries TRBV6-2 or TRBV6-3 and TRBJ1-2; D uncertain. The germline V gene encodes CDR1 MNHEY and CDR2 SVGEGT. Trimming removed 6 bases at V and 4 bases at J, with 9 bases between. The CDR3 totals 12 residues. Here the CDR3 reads CASSSDIYGYTF. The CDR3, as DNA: TGTGCCAGCAGCTCCGACATCTATGGCTACACCTTC.

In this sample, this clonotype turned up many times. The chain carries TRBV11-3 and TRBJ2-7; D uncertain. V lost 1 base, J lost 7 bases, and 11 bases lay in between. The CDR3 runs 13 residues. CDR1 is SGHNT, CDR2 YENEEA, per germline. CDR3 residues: CASSLGSPQEQYF. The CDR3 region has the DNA TGTGCCAGCAGCTTAGGGTCCCCCCAGGAGCAGTACTTC.

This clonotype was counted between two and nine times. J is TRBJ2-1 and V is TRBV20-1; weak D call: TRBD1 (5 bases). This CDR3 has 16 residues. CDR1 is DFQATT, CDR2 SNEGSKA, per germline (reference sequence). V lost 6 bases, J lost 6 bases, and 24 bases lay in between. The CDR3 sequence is CSAPPEAGISPNEQFF. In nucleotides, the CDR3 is TGCAGTGCCCCTCCCGAGGCAGGGATTTCCCCCAATGAGCAGTTCTTC.

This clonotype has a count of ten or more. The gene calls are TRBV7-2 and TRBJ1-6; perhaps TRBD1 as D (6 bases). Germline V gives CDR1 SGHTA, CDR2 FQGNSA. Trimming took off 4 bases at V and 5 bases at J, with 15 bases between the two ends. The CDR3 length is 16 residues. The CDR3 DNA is TGTGCCAGCAGCTCCCAGACAGGCAATAATAATTCACCCCTCCACTTT. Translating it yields CASSSQTGNNNSPLHF.

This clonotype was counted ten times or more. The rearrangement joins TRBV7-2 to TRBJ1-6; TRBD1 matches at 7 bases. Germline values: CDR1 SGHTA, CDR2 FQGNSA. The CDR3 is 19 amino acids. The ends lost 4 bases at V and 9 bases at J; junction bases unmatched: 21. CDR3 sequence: CASSSRQGPSLIGVSPLHF. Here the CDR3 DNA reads TGTGCCAGCAGCTCTCGACAGGGCCCGAGCTTGATTGGAGTTTCACCCCTCCACTTT.

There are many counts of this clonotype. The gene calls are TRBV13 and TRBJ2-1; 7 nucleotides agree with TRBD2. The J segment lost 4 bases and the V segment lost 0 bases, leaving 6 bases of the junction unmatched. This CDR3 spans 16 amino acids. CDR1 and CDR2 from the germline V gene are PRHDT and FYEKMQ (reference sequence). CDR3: CASSLGTGGLYNEQFF. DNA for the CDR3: TGTGCCAGCAGCTTAGGCACGGGAGGTCTTTACAATGAGCAGTTCTTC.

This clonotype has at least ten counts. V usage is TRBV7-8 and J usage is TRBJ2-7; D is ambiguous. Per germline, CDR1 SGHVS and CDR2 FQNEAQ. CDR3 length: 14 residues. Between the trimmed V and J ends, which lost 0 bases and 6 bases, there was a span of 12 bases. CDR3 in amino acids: CASSLAGYQAEQYF. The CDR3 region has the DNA TGTGCCAGCAGCTTAGCGGGGTATCAGGCCGAGCAGTACTTC. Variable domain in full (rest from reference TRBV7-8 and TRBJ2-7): GAGVSQSPRYKVAKRGQDVALRCDPISGHVSLFWYQQALGQGPEFLTYFQNEAQLDKSGLPSDRFFAERPEGSVSTLKIQRTQQEDSAVYLCASSLAGYQAEQYFGPGTRLTVT.

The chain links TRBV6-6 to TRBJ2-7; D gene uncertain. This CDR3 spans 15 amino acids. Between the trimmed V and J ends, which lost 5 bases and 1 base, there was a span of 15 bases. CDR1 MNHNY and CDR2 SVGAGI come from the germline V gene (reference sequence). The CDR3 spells CASSEGWNFSYEQYF. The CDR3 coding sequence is TGTGCCAGCAGTGAAGGTTGGAACTTTTCCTACGAGCAGTACTTC.

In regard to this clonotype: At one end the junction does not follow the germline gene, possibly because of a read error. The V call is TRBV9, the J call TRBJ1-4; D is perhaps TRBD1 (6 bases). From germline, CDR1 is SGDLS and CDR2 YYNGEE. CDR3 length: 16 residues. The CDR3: CASSVIAGGGREKLFF. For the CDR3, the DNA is TGTGCCAGCAGCGTGATAGCGGGAGGGGGGCGCGAAAAACTGTTTTTC. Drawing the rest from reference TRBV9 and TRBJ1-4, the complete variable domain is DSGVTQTPKHLITATGQRVTLRCSPRSGDLSVYWYQQSLDQGLQFLIQYYNGEERAKGNILERFSAQQFPDLHSELNLSSLELGDSALYFCASSVIAGGGREKLFFGSGTQLSVL.

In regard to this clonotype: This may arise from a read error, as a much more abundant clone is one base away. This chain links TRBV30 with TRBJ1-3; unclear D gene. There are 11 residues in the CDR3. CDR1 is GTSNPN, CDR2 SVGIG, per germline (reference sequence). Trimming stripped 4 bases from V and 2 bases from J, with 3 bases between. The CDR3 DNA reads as TGTGCCTGGACGGCTGGAAACACCATATATTTT. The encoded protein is CAWTAGNTIYF. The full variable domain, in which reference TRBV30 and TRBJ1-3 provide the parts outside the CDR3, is SQTIHQWPATLVQPVGSPLSLECTVEGTSNPNLYWYRQAAGRGLQLLFYSVGIGQISSEVPQNLSASRPQDRQFILSSKKLLLSDSGFYLCAWTAGNTIYFGEGSWLTVV.

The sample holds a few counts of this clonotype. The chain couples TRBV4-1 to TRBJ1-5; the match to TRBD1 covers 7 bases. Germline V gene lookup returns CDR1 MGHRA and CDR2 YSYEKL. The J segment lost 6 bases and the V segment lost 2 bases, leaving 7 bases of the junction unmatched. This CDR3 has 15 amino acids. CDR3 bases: TGCGCCAGCAGCCAACAACAGGGGCGGGCTCAGCCCCAGCATTTT. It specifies CASSQQQGRAQPQHF.

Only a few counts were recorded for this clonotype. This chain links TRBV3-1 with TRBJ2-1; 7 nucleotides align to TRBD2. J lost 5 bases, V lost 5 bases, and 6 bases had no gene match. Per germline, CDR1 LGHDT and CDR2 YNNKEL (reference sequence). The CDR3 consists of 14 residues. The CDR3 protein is CASSAPGGNNEQFF. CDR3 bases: TGTGCCAGCAGCGCCCCGGGAGGTAACAATGAGCAGTTCTTC.

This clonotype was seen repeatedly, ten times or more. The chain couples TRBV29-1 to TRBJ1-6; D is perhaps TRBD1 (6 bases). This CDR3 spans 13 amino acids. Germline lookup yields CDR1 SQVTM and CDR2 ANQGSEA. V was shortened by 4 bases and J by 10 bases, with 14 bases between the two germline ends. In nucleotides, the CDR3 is TGCAGCGTTGCAGCAGGGGTTGACTCACCCCTCCACTTT. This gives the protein CSVAAGVDSPLHF.

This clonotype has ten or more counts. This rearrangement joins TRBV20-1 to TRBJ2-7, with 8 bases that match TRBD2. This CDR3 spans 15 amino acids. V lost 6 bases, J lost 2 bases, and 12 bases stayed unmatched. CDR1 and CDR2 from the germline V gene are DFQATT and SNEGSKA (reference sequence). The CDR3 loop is CSATPGVSGTYEQYF. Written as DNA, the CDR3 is TGCAGTGCCACACCGGGCGTTAGCGGGACCTACGAGCAGTACTTC.

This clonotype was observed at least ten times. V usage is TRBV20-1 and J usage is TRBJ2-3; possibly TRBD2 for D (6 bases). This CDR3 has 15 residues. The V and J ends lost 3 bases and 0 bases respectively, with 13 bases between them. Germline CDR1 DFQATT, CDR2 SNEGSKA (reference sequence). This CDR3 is CSASWGLASTDTQYF. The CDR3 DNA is TGCAGTGCTAGCTGGGGCCTAGCGAGCACAGATACGCAGTATTTT.

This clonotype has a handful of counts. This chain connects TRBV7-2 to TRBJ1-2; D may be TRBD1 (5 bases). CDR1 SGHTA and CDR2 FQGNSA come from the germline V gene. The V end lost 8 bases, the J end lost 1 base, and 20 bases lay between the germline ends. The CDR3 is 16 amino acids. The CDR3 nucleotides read TGTGCCAGCTCACTCGATCCAGGGACCCTTAACTATGGCTACACCTTC. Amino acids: CASSLDPGTLNYGYTF.

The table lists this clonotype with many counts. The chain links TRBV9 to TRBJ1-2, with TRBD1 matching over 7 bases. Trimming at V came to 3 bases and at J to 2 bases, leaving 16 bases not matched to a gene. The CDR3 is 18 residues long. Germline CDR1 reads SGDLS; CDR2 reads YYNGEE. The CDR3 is CASSEPSTGFGENYGYTF. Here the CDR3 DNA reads TGTGCCAGCAGCGAACCTTCGACAGGGTTCGGTGAGAACTATGGCTACACCTTC. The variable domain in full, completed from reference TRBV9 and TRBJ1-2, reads DSGVTQTPKHLITATGQRVTLRCSPRSGDLSVYWYQQSLDQGLQFLIQYYNGEERAKGNILERFSAQQFPDLHSELNLSSLELGDSALYFCASSEPSTGFGENYGYTFGSGTRLTVV.

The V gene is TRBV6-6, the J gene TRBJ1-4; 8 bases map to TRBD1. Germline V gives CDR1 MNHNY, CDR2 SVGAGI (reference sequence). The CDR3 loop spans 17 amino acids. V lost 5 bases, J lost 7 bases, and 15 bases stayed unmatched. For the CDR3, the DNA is TGTGCCAGCAGTATGGCTAGCGGGACAGGCTCGAGTGAAAAACTGTTTTTT. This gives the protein CASSMASGTGSSEKLFF.

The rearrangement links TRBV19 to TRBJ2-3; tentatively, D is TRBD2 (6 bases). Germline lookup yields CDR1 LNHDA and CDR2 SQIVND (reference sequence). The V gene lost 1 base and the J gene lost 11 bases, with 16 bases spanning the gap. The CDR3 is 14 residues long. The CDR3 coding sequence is TGTGCCAGTAGTATAGGGAGGGAAAACAATGAGCAGTATTTT. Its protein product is CASSIGRENNEQYF.

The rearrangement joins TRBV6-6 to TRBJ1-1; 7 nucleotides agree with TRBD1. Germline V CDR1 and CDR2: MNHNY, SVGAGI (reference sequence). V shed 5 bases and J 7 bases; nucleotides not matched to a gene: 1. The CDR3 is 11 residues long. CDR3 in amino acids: CASSTGVEAFF. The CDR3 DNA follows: TGTGCCAGCAGTACAGGGGTTGAAGCTTTCTTT.

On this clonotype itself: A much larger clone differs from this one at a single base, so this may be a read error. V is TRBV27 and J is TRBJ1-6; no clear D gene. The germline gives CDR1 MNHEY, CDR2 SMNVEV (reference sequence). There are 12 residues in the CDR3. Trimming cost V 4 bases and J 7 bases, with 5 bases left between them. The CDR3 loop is CASSSENSPLHF. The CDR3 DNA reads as TGTGCCAGCAGTTCAGAGAATTCACCCCTCCACTTT.

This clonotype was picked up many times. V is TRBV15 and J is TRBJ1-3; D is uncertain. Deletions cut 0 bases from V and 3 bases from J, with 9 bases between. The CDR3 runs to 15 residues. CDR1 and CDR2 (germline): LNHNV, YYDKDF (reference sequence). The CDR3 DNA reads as TGTGCCACCAGCAGAGATTTGGCTGATGGAAACACCATATATTTT. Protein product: CATSRDLADGNTIYF.

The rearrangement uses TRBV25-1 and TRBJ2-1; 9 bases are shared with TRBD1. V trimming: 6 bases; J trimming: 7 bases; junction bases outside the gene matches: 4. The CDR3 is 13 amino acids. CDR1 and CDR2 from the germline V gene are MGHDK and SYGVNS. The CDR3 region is CASRRTGVNEQFF. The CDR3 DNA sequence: TGTGCCAGCAGACGGACAGGGGTTAATGAGCAGTTCTTC. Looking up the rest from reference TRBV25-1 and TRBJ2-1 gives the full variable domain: EADIYQTPRYLVIGTGKKITLECSQTMGHDKMYWYQQDPGMELHLIHYSYGVNSTEKGDLSSESTVSRIRTEHFPLTLESARPSHTSQYLCASRRTGVNEQFFGPGTRLTVL.